The 26 T cell receptor beta chains below come from one sample, sequenced in a study. TCRdb itself ran the RT-PCR reads through MiXCR, one entry per CDR3 protein. Found here are about 680,000 distinct CDR3 sequences, 13% to 15% of them singletons; the top ten hold roughly 3.6%. Sequencing was carried out using memory CD4+ T cells from blood. These receptors were taken from a female donor in good health, serving as a healthy control.

V is TRBV15 and J is TRBJ2-3; D is perhaps TRBD1 (6 bases). Trimming stripped 1 base from V and 3 bases from J, with 8 bases between. In germline, CDR1 is LNHNV, CDR2 YYDKDF (reference sequence). This CDR3 has 14 residues. CDR3 protein: CATSRGTATDTQYF. CDR3 in DNA: TGTGCCACCAGCAGAGGGACAGCGACAGATACGCAGTATTTT.

This clonotype was seen a handful of times. The chain joins TRBV7-8 to TRBJ1-5, with TRBD1 matching over 9 bases. J gave up 9 bases and V 5 bases, and 14 bases lay outside the gene matches. The CDR3 sequence is 16 residues long. Germline values: CDR1 SGHVS, CDR2 FQNEAQ. DNA of the CDR3: TGTGCCAGCAGCGGACAGGGGACAGGGATTATGTGGCCCCAGCATTTT. This translates into CASSGQGTGIMWPQHF. Drawing the rest from reference TRBV7-8 and TRBJ1-5, the complete variable domain is GAGVSQSPRYKVAKRGQDVALRCDPISGHVSLFWYQQALGQGPEFLTYFQNEAQLDKSGLPSDRFFAERPEGSVSTLKIQRTQQEDSAVYLCASSGQGTGIMWPQHFGDGTRLSIL.

The sample holds many counts of this clonotype. The chain recombines TRBV6-5 with TRBJ1-1; a possible D gene is TRBD1 (5 bases). The CDR3 has 13 residues. V dropped 6 bases and J dropped 1 base, with 9 bases sitting between them. Germline V gene data show CDR1 as MNHEY and CDR2 as SVGAGI. The DNA of the CDR3 is TGTGCCAGCAGCGGGACCCCGAACACTGAAGCTTTCTTT. It codes for CASSGTPNTEAFF.

This clonotype has a handful of counts. V is TRBV7-2 and J is TRBJ2-1, with D possibly matching TRBD1 (6 bases). Trimming stripped 4 bases from V and 6 bases from J, with 13 bases between. Germline-derived CDR1 and CDR2 are SGHTA and FQGNSA. The CDR3 extends over 14 amino acids. The CDR3 spells CASSSRARGNEQFF. Written as DNA, the CDR3 is TGTGCCAGCAGCTCAAGGGCCAGGGGCAATGAGCAGTTCTTC.

This sequence joins TRBV5-1 and TRBJ2-7; no firm D call. Germline CDR1 and CDR2: SGHRS and YFSETQ. V lost 0 bases and J lost 0, with 10 bases in between. CDR3 length equals 15 residues. The CDR3 region has the DNA TGCGCCAGCAGCTTGGGGGTCGGATACTCCTACGAGCAGTACTTC. Translated: CASSLGVGYSYEQYF.

This chain joins TRBV28 and TRBJ2-6, with TRBD1 as a possible D gene (6 bases). CDR1 and CDR2 (germline): MDHEN, SYDVKM. Trimming took off 5 bases at V and 0 bases at J, with 20 bases between the two ends. The CDR3 is made up of 19 amino acids. CDR3 protein: CASSPVGGSLLSGANVLTF. The CDR3 DNA reads as TGTGCCAGCAGTCCGGTAGGGGGATCCCTTCTCTCTGGGGCCAACGTCCTGACTTTC.

The CDR3 DNA reads TGCAGTGCAGAAGACAGGGGTCAAGGTAAAGATACGCAGTATTTT. This encodes CSAEDRGQGKDTQYF. This rearrangement joins TRBV20-1 to TRBJ2-3; 8 bases match TRBD1. The length of the CDR3 is 15 residues. V shed 6 bases, J shed 5 bases, and the junction held 13 bases outside the gene matches. Germline V lookup: CDR1 DFQATT, CDR2 SNEGSKA (reference sequence).

This clonotype was seen only a few times. The rearrangement joins TRBV6-5 to TRBJ2-2; 8 bases agree with TRBD2. This CDR3 region has 17 residues. Looked up from germline, CDR1 is MNHEY and CDR2 is SVGAGI. The J segment lost 3 bases and the V segment lost 8 bases, leaving 14 bases of the junction unmatched. CDR3 bases: TGTGCCAGCTTTCCATCTCCGGGACTAGTTCACACCGGGGAGCTGTTTTTT. It encodes CASFPSPGLVHTGELFF.

This clonotype was observed many times. The chain uses TRBV7-3 and TRBJ2-3; TRBD2 matches at 7 bases. V gave up 2 bases and J gave up 3 bases; unmatched junction bases: 8. Germline V gene lookup returns CDR1 SGHTA and CDR2 FQGTGA. This CDR3 has 16 amino acids. The CDR3 DNA is TGTGCCAGCAGCTTAGGGAGGGGTGTGGGGACAGATACGCAGTATTTT. Encoded protein: CASSLGRGVGTDTQYF.

The chain couples TRBV12-3 or TRBV12-4 to TRBJ2-1; weak D call: TRBD2 (6 bases). This CDR3 has 14 amino acids. The germline V and J ends were trimmed by 4 bases and 9 bases, with 16 bases remaining between them. The CDR3 spells CASSYLANTGEQFF. As DNA, the CDR3 is TGTGCCAGCAGTTACCTAGCGAACACGGGTGAGCAGTTCTTC.

The V and J genes are TRBV12-5 and TRBJ1-1; D not certain. This CDR3 spans 13 amino acids. From germline, CDR1 is LGHNT and CDR2 FRNRAP. The V gene lost 1 base and the J gene lost 4 bases, with 7 bases spanning the gap. CDR3 in amino acids: CASGLGPGTEAFF. DNA for the CDR3: TGTGCTAGTGGTTTGGGGCCGGGCACTGAAGCTTTCTTT.

This clonotype occurred a few times. The rearrangement uses TRBV3-1 and TRBJ1-1, with D hard to call. Trimming took 8 bases from V and 9 from J, leaving 13 bases between them. This CDR3 is 11 amino acids long. Looked up from germline, CDR1 is LGHDT and CDR2 is YNNKEL (reference sequence). The CDR3 bases are TGTGCCAGCGGAGACGGGCTCAAAGCTTTCTTT. Translation gives CASGDGLKAFF.

This clonotype was counted once. The chain recombines TRBV6-5 with TRBJ2-3; 7 bases are a match to TRBD1. Losses at the gene ends were 0 bases for V and 3 bases for J; bases not matched to a gene: 6. The CDR3 contains 16 residues. The V gene's germline CDR1 is MNHEY and CDR2 SVGAGI. CDR3 bases: TGTGCCAGCAGTTACTCGTTAGGGGGCCGGACAGATACGCAGTATTTT. Protein product: CASSYSLGGRTDTQYF.

In regard to this clonotype: Sequence at one end of the junction differs from germline and may be a read error. This chain joins TRBV6-2 or TRBV6-3 and TRBJ1-5; a weak D match, TRBD1 (6 bases). The CDR3 runs to 15 residues. CDR1 and CDR2 from the germline V gene are MNHEY and SVGEGT. The CDR3 bases are TGTGCCAGCAGAGATCACGACAGGTCCAATAAGCCCCAGCATTTT. Translated, it gives CASRDHDRSNKPQHF.

This clonotype came up a few times. V usage is TRBV15 and J usage is TRBJ1-1; D call uncertain. This CDR3 has 15 amino acids. The germline gives CDR1 LNHNV, CDR2 YYDKDF (reference sequence). The V end was cut by 8 bases, the J end by 1 base, with 17 bases between. The CDR3 region is CATALDARPNTEAFF. CDR3 nucleotides: TGTGCCACCGCCCTGGACGCCCGCCCGAACACTGAAGCTTTCTTT.

This clonotype was picked up many times. This rearrangement joins TRBV5-5 to TRBJ2-7, with D perhaps matching TRBD1 (5 bases). Germline values: CDR1 SGHKS, CDR2 YYEKEE (reference sequence). CDR3 size: 12 residues. V lost 6 bases, J lost 2 bases, and 9 bases lay in between. The DNA for the CDR3 is TGTGCCAGCATAAGGGGTACCTACGAGCAGTACTTC. Protein product: CASIRGTYEQYF.

This clonotype was detected a few times. The V and J genes are TRBV6-2 or TRBV6-3 and TRBJ2-7, with 10 bases fitting TRBD2. J gave up 6 bases and V 6 bases, and 11 bases lay outside the gene matches. The CDR3 length is 15 residues. Germline V gene sequence: CDR1 MNHEY, CDR2 SVGEGT. CDR3: CASSPHLAGVSEQYF. DNA of the CDR3: TGTGCCAGCAGCCCGCACCTAGCGGGAGTTTCCGAGCAGTACTTC.

Ten or more counts support this clonotype. V and J are TRBV7-2 and TRBJ2-7; D is perhaps TRBD2 (5 bases). With 5 bases removed from V and 3 bases from J, the gap between germline ends came to 26 bases. The germline V gene encodes CDR1 SGHTA and CDR2 FQGNSA. The CDR3 contains 18 residues. The DNA of the CDR3 is TGTGCCAGCAGCCCGGACTTGGGCGGTCCCATTACCTACTACGAGCAGTACTTC. Translating it yields CASSPDLGGPITYYEQYF.

The chain employs TRBV11-2 and TRBJ1-1; D not certain. Germline V CDR1 and CDR2: SGHAT, FQNNGV. This CDR3 spans 14 amino acids. V was pared by 5 bases and J by 1 base, with 11 bases between. The CDR3 here is CASSAWTGNTEAFF. The CDR3 DNA reads TGTGCCAGCAGCGCATGGACGGGGAACACTGAAGCTTTCTTT.

This clonotype showed up just a few times. This chain uses TRBV20-1 with TRBJ2-1; possible D gene TRBD2, 6 bases. CDR3 size: 17 residues. Trimming stripped 1 base from V and 8 bases from J, with 24 bases between. Germline-derived CDR1 and CDR2 are DFQATT and SNEGSKA (reference sequence). The CDR3 loop reads CSARVTGATTRRDEQFF. CDR3 sequence (DNA): TGCAGTGCTAGAGTTACGGGAGCGACTACCCGGCGAGATGAGCAGTTCTTC.

This clonotype was seen only a few times. The chain is built from TRBV30 and TRBJ2-1; 7 bases fit TRBD2. Trimming at V came to 0 bases and at J to 3 bases, leaving 5 bases not matched to a gene. The CDR3 extends over 15 amino acids. The germline gives CDR1 GTSNPN, CDR2 SVGIG (reference sequence). CDR3 residues: CAWSVGPGGYNEQFF. As DNA, the CDR3 is TGTGCCTGGAGTGTCGGGCCGGGAGGCTACAATGAGCAGTTCTTC.

In its sample, this clonotype was seen a few times. This sequence joins TRBV5-1 and TRBJ1-2, with 7 bases lining up with TRBD1. This CDR3 region has 14 residues. The J segment lost 3 bases and the V segment lost 4 bases, leaving 6 bases of the junction unmatched. From germline, CDR1 is SGHRS and CDR2 YFSETQ. In DNA, the CDR3 is TGCGCCAGCAGCCCGGGACAGTTAGACTATGGCTACACCTTC. This codes for CASSPGQLDYGYTF. The full variable domain, completed using reference TRBV5-1 and TRBJ1-2, is KAGVTQTPRYLIKTRGQQVTLSCSPISGHRSVSWYQQTPGQGLQFLFEYFSETQRNKGNFPGRFSGRQFSNSRSEMNVSTLELGDSALYLCASSPGQLDYGYTFGSGTRLTVV.

The chain has TRBV7-8 and TRBJ1-2; D unresolved. There are 15 residues in the CDR3. Germline V gene data show CDR1 as SGHVS and CDR2 as FQNEAQ. The V end lost 5 bases, the J end lost 8 bases, and 21 bases lay between the germline ends. In DNA, the CDR3 is TGTGCCAGCAGCGCGACTGTCGGAGAGGTTGGAGGCTACACCTTC. Protein product: CASSATVGEVGGYTF.

This clonotype has at least ten counts. The genes are TRBV12-3 or TRBV12-4 and TRBJ2-3, with D maybe TRBD1 (5 bases). The CDR3 is made up of 12 amino acids. Trimming took off 6 bases at V and 4 bases at J, with 8 bases between the two ends. CDR3 bases: TGTGCCAGCAGCAGGGTTCCAGATACGCAGTATTTT. Residues: CASSRVPDTQYF.

This clonotype was counted ten times or more. The chain recombines TRBV20-1 with TRBJ2-1, with D tentatively TRBD2 (6 bases). Trimming left V 0 bases short and J 0 bases short, with 12 bases between. This CDR3 has 16 amino acids. Looked up from germline, CDR1 is DFQATT and CDR2 is SNEGSKA (reference sequence). CDR3 in DNA: TGCAGTGCTAGAGATCAATCCGGGGGCTCCTACAATGAGCAGTTCTTC. This encodes CSARDQSGGSYNEQFF.

This clonotype has just a few counts. The chain recombines TRBV12-3 or TRBV12-4 with TRBJ2-1, with TRBD2 matching 8 bases. Germline trimming cut 7 bases from V and 12 bases from J; bases unmatched to any gene: 17. The CDR3 totals 15 residues. CDR3 in amino acids: CASTSSRTSSVPQFF. The CDR3 nucleotides are TGTGCCAGCACCTCTTCTAGGACTAGCAGCGTTCCGCAGTTCTTC.